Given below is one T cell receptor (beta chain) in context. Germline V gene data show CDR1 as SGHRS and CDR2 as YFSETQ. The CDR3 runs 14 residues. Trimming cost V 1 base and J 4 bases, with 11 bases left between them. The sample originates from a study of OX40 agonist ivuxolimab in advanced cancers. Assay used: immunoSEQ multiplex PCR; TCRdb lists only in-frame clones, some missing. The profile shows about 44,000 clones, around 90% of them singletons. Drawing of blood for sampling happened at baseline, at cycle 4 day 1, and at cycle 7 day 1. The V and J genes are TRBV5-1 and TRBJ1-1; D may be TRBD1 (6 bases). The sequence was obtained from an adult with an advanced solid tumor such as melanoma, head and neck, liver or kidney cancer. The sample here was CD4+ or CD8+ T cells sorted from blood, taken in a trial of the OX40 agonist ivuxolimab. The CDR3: CASSLTGFGTEAFF. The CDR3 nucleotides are TGCGCCAGCAGCTTGACAGGGTTCGGCACTGAAGCTTTCTTT.